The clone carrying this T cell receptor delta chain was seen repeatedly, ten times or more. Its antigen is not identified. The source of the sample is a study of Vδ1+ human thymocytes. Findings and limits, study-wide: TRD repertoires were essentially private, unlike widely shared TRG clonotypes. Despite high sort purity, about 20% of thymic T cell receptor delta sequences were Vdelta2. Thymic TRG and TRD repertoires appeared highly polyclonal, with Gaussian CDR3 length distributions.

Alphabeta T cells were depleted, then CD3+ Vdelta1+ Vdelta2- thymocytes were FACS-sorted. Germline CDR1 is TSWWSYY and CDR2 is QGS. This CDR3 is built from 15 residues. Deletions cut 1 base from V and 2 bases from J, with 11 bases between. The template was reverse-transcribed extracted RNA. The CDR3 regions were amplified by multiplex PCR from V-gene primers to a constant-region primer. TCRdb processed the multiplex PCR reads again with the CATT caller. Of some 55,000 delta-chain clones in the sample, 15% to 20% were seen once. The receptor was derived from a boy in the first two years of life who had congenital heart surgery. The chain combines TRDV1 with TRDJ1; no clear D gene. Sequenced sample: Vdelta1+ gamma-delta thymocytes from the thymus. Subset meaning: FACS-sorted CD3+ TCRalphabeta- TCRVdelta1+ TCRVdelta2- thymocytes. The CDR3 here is CALGEPSEGTDKLIF. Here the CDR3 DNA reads TGTGCTCTTGGGGAACCCTCGGAGGGGACCGATAAACTCATCTTT.